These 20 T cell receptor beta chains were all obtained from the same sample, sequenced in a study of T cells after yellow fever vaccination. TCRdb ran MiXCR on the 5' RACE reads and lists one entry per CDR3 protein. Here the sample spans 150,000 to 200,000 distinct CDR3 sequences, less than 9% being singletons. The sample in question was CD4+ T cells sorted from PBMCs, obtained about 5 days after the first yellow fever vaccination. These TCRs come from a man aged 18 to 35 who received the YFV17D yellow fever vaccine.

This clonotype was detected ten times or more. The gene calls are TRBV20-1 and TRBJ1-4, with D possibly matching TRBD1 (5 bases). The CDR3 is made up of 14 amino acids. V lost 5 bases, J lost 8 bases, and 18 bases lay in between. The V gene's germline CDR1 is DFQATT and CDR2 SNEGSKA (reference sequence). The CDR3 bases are TGCAGTGCTTCCTCTCAGGGCGGGCGGGAAAAACTGTTTTTT. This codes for CSASSQGGREKLFF.

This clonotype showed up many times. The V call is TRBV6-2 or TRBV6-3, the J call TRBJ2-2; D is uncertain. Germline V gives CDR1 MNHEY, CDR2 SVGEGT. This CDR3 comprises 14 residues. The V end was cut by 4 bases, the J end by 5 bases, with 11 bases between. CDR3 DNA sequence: TGTGCCAGCAGTTCGCCTACACAAACCGGGGAGCTGTTTTTT. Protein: CASSSPTQTGELFF.

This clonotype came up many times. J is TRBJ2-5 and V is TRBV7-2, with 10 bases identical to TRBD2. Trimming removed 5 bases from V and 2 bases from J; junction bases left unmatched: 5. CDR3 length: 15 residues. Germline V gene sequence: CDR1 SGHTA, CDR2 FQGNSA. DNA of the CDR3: TGTGCCAGCAGCCCCGGGACTAGCGTACAAGAGACCCAGTACTTC. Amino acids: CASSPGTSVQETQYF.

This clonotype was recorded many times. CDR3: CASRWTHAQETQYF. The CDR3, as DNA: TGTGCCAGCAGATGGACACACGCACAAGAGACCCAGTACTTC. The chain employs TRBV12-3 or TRBV12-4 and TRBJ2-5; possibly TRBD1 for D (5 bases). This CDR3 is 14 amino acids long. V shed 6 bases and J shed 2 bases, with 13 bases lying between them.

The CDR3 loop is CASSQRHHDSKRSPLHF. CDR3 DNA sequence: TGCGCCAGCAGTCAAAGGCATCACGACAGTAAGCGGTCACCCCTCCACTTT. The chain employs TRBV23-1 and TRBJ1-6; D possibly corresponds to TRBD1 (5 bases). TRBV23-1 is sorted into the ORF group, with uncertain function. The CDR3 covers 17 residues. V lost 2 bases, J lost 10 bases, and 21 bases lay in between.

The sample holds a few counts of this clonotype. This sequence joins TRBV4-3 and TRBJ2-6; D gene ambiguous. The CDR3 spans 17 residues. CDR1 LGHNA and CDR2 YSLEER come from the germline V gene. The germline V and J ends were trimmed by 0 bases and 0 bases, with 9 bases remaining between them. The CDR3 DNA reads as TGCGCCAGCAGCCAAGACCAGACTTACTCTGGGGCCAACGTCCTGACTTTC. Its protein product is CASSQDQTYSGANVLTF.

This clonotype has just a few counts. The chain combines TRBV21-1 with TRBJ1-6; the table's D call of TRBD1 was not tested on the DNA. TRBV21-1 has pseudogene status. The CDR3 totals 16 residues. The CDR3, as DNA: TGTGCCAGGGGACAGGGGGCGCCCCCGTGGGATTCACCCCTCCACTTT. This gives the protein CARGQGAPPWDSPLHF.

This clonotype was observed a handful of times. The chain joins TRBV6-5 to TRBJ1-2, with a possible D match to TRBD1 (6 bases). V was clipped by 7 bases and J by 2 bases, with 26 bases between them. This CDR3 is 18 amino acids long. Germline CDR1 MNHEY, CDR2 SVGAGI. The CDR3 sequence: CASKLLVDRGPKNYGYTF. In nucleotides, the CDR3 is TGTGCCAGCAAATTACTCGTCGACCGGGGGCCGAAGAACTATGGCTACACCTTC.

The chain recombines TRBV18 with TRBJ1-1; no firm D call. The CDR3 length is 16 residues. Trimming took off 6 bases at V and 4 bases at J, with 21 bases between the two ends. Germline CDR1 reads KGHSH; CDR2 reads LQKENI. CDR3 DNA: TGTGCCAGCTCCCCCCTCGAGGTTTACGGACTCACTGAAGCTTTCTTT. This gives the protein CASSPLEVYGLTEAFF. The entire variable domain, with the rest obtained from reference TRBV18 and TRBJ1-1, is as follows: NAGVMQNPRHLVRRRGQEARLRCSPMKGHSHVYWYRQLPEEGLKFMVYLQKENIIDESGMPKERFSAEFPKEGPSILRIQQVVRGDSAAYFCASSPLEVYGLTEAFFGQGTRLTVV.

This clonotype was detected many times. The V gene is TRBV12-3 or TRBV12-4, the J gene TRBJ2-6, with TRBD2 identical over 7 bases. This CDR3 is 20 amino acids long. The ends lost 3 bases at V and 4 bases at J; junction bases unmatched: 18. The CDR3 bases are TGTGCCAGCAGTTTCGCCGGCCGAGCGGGGATCTTTTCGGGGGCCAACGTCCTGACTTTC. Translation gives CASSFAGRAGIFSGANVLTF.

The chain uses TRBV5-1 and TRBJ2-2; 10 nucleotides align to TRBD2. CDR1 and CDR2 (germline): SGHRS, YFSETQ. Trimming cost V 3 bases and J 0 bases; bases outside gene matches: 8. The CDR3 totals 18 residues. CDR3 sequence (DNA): TGCGCCAGCAGCTGGACCGCGGGACTAGCGTCGAACACCGGGGAGCTGTTTTTT. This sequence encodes CASSWTAGLASNTGELFF.

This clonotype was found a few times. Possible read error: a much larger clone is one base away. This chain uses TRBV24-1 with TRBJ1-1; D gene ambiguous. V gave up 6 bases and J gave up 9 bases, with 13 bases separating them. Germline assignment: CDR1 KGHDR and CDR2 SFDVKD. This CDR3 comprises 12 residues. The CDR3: CATSPGGTKAFF. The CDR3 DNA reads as TGTGCCACCAGTCCGGGCGGCACCAAAGCTTTCTTT.

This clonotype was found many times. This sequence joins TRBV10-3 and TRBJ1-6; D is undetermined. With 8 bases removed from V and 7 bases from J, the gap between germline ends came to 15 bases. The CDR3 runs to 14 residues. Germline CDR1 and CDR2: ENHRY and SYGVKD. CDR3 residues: CAIGLPRQNSPLHF. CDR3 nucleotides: TGTGCCATCGGTCTCCCCCGTCAGAATTCACCCCTCCACTTT.

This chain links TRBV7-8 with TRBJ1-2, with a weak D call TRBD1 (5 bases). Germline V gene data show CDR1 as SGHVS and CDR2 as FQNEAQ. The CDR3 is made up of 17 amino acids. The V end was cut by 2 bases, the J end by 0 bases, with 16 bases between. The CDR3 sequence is CASSLKGFRDPNYGYTF. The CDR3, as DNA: TGTGCCAGCAGCTTAAAAGGTTTTCGGGACCCTAACTATGGCTACACCTTC.

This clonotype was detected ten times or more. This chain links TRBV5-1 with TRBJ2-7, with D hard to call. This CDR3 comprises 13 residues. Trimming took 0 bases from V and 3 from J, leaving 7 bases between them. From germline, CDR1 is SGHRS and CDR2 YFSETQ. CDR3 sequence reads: CASSLESGYEQYF. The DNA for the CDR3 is TGCGCCAGCAGCTTGGAATCCGGCTACGAGCAGTACTTC.

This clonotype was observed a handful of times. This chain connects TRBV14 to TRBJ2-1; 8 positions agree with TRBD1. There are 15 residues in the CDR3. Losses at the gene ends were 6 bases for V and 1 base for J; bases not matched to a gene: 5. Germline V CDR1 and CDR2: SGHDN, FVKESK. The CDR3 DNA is TGTGCCAGCAGTCCTCGGACAGGGTCCTACAATGAGCAGTTCTTC. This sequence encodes CASSPRTGSYNEQFF.

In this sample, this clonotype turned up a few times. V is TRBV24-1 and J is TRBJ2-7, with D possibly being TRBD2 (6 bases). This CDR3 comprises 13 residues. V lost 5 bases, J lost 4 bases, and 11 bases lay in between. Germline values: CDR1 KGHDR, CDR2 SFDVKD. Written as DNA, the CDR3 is TGTGCCACCAGTGGGGGGAGGCCTTACGAGCAGTACGTC. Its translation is CATSGGRPYEQYV.

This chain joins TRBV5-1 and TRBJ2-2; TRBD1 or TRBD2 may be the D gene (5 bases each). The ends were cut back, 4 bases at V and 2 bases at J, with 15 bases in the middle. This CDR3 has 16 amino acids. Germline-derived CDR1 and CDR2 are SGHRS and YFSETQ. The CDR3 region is CASSPGTERNTGELFF. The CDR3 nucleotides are TGCGCCAGCAGCCCTGGGACGGAGAGAAACACCGGGGAGCTGTTTTTT.

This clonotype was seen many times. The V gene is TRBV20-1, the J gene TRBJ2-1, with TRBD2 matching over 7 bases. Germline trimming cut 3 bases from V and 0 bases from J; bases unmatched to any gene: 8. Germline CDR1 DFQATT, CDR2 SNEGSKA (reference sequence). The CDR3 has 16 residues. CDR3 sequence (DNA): TGCAGTGCTAGTCTTTTAGCGGGCCGCTCCTACAATGAGCAGTTCTTC. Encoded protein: CSASLLAGRSYNEQFF.

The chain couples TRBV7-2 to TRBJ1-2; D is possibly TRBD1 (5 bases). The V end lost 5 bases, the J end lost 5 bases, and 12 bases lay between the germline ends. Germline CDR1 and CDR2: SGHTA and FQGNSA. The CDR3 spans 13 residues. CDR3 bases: TGTGCCAGCAGCCTCCGACAGATATATGGCTACACCTTC. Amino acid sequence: CASSLRQIYGYTF.